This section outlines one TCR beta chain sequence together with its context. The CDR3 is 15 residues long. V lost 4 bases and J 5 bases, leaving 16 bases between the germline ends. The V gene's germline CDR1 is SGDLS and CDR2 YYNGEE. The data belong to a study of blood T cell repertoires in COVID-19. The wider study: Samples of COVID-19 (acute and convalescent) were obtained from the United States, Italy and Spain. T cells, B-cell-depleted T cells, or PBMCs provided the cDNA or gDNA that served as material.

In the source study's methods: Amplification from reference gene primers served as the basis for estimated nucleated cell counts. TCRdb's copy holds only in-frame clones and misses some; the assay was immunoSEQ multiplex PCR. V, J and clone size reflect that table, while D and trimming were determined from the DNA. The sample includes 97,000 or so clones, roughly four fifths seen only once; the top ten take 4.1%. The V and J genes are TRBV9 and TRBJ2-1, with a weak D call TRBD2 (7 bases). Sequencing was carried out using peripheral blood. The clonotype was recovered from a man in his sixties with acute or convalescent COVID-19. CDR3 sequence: CASSPVGGLDNEQFF. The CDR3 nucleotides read TGTGCCAGCAGCCCCGTGGGGGGGCTGGACAATGAGCAGTTCTTC.